The T cell receptor beta chain described here comes from a study of T cell changes during pregnancy in multiple sclerosis (dated by TCRdb to between 2018 and 2021). Study-wide context: Changes in the T cell repertoire over the course of pregnancy were examined in this study in women with multiple sclerosis.

The germline V gene (reference sequence) gives CDR1 as GTSNPN and CDR2 as SVGIG. From cysteine to phenylalanine, the CDR3 is 10 amino acids long. Only the CDR3 portion is preserved as DNA: 30 bases, with reading frame beginning at the first base. At the junction V is shortened by 2 bases and J by 11 bases, with 9 bases in between. Notes on this clone: Its antigen is unknown. No much larger clone exists at a distance of one base, and base qualities are not known.

The library was produced with the immunoSEQ multiplex PCR assay. The table comes from immuneACCESS by way of TCRdb, which keeps in-frame sequences with V and J called. Part of the clones is missing from these tables; in studies checked, under half for an unresolved V gene and the rest for unknown reasons. This sample holds fewer than 70,000 clones; about nine tenths were observed only once. More than 1.3% of the sample lies in the top ten. The sequence was collected from a female donor with multiple sclerosis, enrolled in a pregnancy study. In this chain, TRBV30 is recombined with TRBJ1-1; possibly the D gene is TRBD1, per 5 matching bases. This specimen was peripheral blood, taken in the third trimester of pregnancy. Read as DNA, the sequence is TGTGCCTGGAGTAGGGGTCGGGCTTTCTTT. This is translated as CAWSRGRAFF.